The 31 T cell receptor beta chains given below trace back to one sample, sequenced in a study of T-cell reconstitution after alpha-beta-depleted transplantation in children. TCRbeta library construction was performed incorporating unique molecular identifiers. TCRdb passed the PCR reads through MiXCR, listing each CDR3 protein once. The sample has 90,000 to 150,000 distinct CDR3 sequences, 23% seen once. The sequencing here drew on PBMCs, mostly from graft donor cells, taken 180 days after TCRalphabeta/CD19-depleted stem cell transplant. All receptors come from a male patient aged 2 to 9 who had a stem cell transplant for chronic granulomatous disease, so the T cells may come from the graft donor.

As for this clonotype: At one of its ends the junction is not consistent with the germline gene, which may arise from a read error. The chain joins TRBV20-1 to TRBJ2-5, with 8 bases that match TRBD2. The CDR3 extends over 17 amino acids. CDR1 and CDR2 (germline): DFQATT, SNEGSKA (reference sequence). The CDR3 loop reads CSARDRSSGNKQATQYF. Written as DNA, the CDR3 is TGCAGTGCTAGAGATCGGAGTAGCGGGAACAAACAAGCGACCCAGTACTTC.

This clonotype is a singleton in its sample. The chain employs TRBV5-1 and TRBJ2-7; D might be TRBD2 (6 bases). The CDR3 length is 15 residues. V dropped 0 bases and J dropped 5 bases, with 15 bases sitting between them. Germline CDR1 is SGHRS and CDR2 is YFSETQ. CDR3 sequence (DNA): TGCGCCAGCAGCTTGGAGGCGGGGAGATTTCACGAGCAGTACTTC. Translated: CASSLEAGRFHEQYF.

This clonotype was seen repeatedly, ten times or more. V is TRBV12-3 or TRBV12-4 and J is TRBJ1-1; the D gene is possibly TRBD1 (6 bases). V was shortened by 6 bases and J by 8 bases, with 22 bases between the two germline ends. The CDR3 consists of 15 residues. The CDR3 coding sequence is TGTGCCAGCAGACCTTCAGGGGCCACTCCCCGGGAAGCTTTCTTT. Amino acid sequence: CASRPSGATPREAFF.

The count of this clonotype is one. The chain couples TRBV7-6 to TRBJ2-2; D is uncertain. The CDR3 is made up of 14 amino acids. The germline CDR1 and CDR2 sequences are SGHVS and FNYEAQ. V lost 4 bases to trimming and J lost 4 bases, with 10 bases between them. The CDR3 loop reads CASSSSDLTGELFF. For the CDR3, the DNA is TGTGCCAGCAGCTCCTCTGACCTCACCGGGGAGCTGTTTTTT.

V and J are TRBV10-2 and TRBJ2-1, with D uncertain. Germline V gene lookup returns CDR1 WSHSY and CDR2 SAAADI. V lost 6 bases to trimming and J lost 3 bases, with 12 bases between them. This CDR3 is 14 amino acids long. The CDR3 protein is CASSPENLYNEQFF. The CDR3 nucleotides are TGCGCCAGCAGCCCCGAGAACCTCTACAATGAGCAGTTCTTC.

This clonotype was detected ten times or more. J is TRBJ2-7 and V is TRBV7-8; D remains ambiguous. Trimming stripped 1 base from V and 2 bases from J, with 9 bases between. The CDR3 is 14 amino acids. Germline values: CDR1 SGHVS, CDR2 FQNEAQ. The CDR3 protein is CASSLVTGPYEQYF. DNA of the CDR3: TGTGCCAGCAGCTTAGTAACTGGACCCTACGAGCAGTACTTC.

The J gene is TRBJ2-7, the V gene TRBV10-3; D possibly corresponds to TRBD2 (6 bases). The CDR3 consists of 13 residues. V was pared by 7 bases and J by 1 base, with 11 bases between. Germline V lookup: CDR1 ENHRY, CDR2 SYGVKD. The CDR3 region has the DNA TGTGCCATCATGCGGGACGAGTCCTACGAGCAGTACTTC. This encodes CAIMRDESYEQYF.

The chain couples TRBV20-1 to TRBJ2-7, with 9 nucleotides matching TRBD2. From germline, CDR1 is DFQATT and CDR2 SNEGSKA (reference sequence). This CDR3 has 15 residues. The V and J ends lost 3 bases and 3 bases, in that order; junction bases with no gene match: 9. DNA for the CDR3: TGCAGTGCTAGTTTTACTAGCGGGCTCATCTACGAGCAGTACTTC. Amino acids: CSASFTSGLIYEQYF.

This clonotype was seen more than once but under ten times. This chain connects TRBV5-5 to TRBJ1-5; TRBD1 matches at 7 bases. The CDR3 is 15 amino acids. Germline lookup yields CDR1 SGHKS and CDR2 YYEKEE (reference sequence). Trimming took 0 bases from V and 4 from J; bases not matched to a gene: 4. This chain's CDR3 is CASSLVAQGNQPQHF. CDR3 nucleotide sequence: TGTGCCAGCAGCTTGGTGGCACAGGGGAATCAGCCCCAGCATTTT.

Of note for this clonotype: This may come from a read error, since a much larger clone is one base off. The J gene is TRBJ2-7, the V gene TRBV20-1, with 10 bases lining up with TRBD1. The CDR3 covers 11 residues. From germline, CDR1 is DFQATT and CDR2 SNEGSKA (reference sequence). The CDR3 nucleotides read TGCAGTGCTGCCGACAGGGGGCAGCAGTGCTTC. Its protein product is CSAADRGQQCF.

This clonotype was found a few times. J is TRBJ1-5 and V is TRBV7-9, with D possibly being TRBD1 (5 bases). Germline loops: CDR1 SEHNR, CDR2 FQNEAQ (reference sequence). The V gene lost 5 bases and the J gene lost 7 bases, with 15 bases spanning the gap. The CDR3 consists of 14 residues. CDR3: CASSTQGAGQPQHF. The CDR3 DNA reads TGTGCCAGCAGCACCCAGGGCGCGGGGCAGCCCCAGCATTTT.

Details on this clonotype: A much larger clone sits a single nucleotide away, making a read error possible. The rearrangement links TRBV20-1 to TRBJ2-1, with 9 bases fitting TRBD2. From germline, CDR1 is DFQATT and CDR2 SNEGSKA (reference sequence). The CDR3 extends over 16 amino acids. As DNA, the CDR3 is TGCTGTGCTAGAGAACCTAGCGGGAAGTCCTACAATGAGCAGTTCTTC. The encoded protein is CCAREPSGKSYNEQFF.

This clonotype was picked up a small number of times. The chain joins TRBV7-2 to TRBJ2-2; weak D call: TRBD1 (5 bases). This CDR3 region has 15 residues. V lost 2 bases and J lost 1, with 8 bases in between. CDR1 and CDR2 from the germline V gene are SGHTA and FQGNSA. CDR3 residues: CASSLHGQNTGELFF. CDR3 coding DNA: TGTGCCAGCAGCTTACACGGACAGAACACCGGGGAGCTGTTTTTT.

The rearrangement links TRBV20-1 to TRBJ1-5; 7 nucleotides line up with TRBD1. The CDR3 runs to 13 residues. Germline V gene sequence: CDR1 DFQATT, CDR2 SNEGSKA (reference sequence). The trim removed 7 bases at V and 7 bases at J, leaving 10 bases unmatched. In DNA form, the CDR3 reads TGCAGTGGTCAGGACAGGAGCGCCCAGCCCCAGCATTTT. This gives the protein CSGQDRSAQPQHF.

V and J are TRBV12-3 or TRBV12-4 and TRBJ2-2; perhaps TRBD2 as D (5 bases). There are 16 residues in the CDR3. V was pared by 4 bases and J by 5 bases, with 17 bases between. The chain's CDR3 is CASSSRRGIGTGELFF. In nucleotides, the CDR3 is TGTGCCAGCAGTTCCCGGCGAGGGATCGGGACCGGGGAGCTGTTTTTT.

This clonotype was detected ten times or more. The chain carries TRBV20-1 and TRBJ2-3, with 10 bases aligning to TRBD2. The CDR3 has 15 amino acids. Germline V gives CDR1 DFQATT, CDR2 SNEGSKA (reference sequence). J gave up 5 bases and V 4 bases, and 9 bases lay outside the gene matches. The CDR3 DNA reads TGCAGTGCTATAAGAAGCGGGGGGGCTCAAGATACGCAGTATTTT. Encoded protein: CSAIRSGGAQDTQYF.

In this sample, this clonotype turned up many times. The rearrangement joins TRBV20-1 to TRBJ2-1; D could derive from TRBD1 or TRBD2 (5 bases each). Germline V CDR1 and CDR2: DFQATT, SNEGSKA (reference sequence). The CDR3 spans 16 residues. V was cut by 3 bases and J by 3 bases, with 18 bases left in between. The CDR3, as DNA: TGCAGTGCTAGTACAGTGTTGGGACCTTACTACAATGAGCAGTTCTTC. It specifies CSASTVLGPYYNEQFF.

The CDR3 bases are TGTGCCAGCAGCTATACCCCCTCGGAGGGGAGTTCACCCCTCCACTTT. It is translated as CASSYTPSEGSSPLHF. The rearrangement uses TRBV12-3 or TRBV12-4 and TRBJ1-6, with D perhaps matching TRBD1 (5 bases). Trimming stripped 6 bases from V and 9 bases from J, with 21 bases between. This CDR3 spans 16 amino acids.

Ten or more counts support this clonotype. V and J are TRBV5-1 and TRBJ1-2; D is uncertain. This CDR3 has 13 residues. Trimming shortened V by 0 bases and J by 8 bases, and 11 bases separated the two germline ends. CDR1 SGHRS and CDR2 YFSETQ come from the germline V gene. Written as DNA, the CDR3 is TGCGCCAGCAGCTTGGGAAGGGTGGACGGCTACACCTTC. Translated, it gives CASSLGRVDGYTF.

This clonotype was observed a few times. The V and J genes are TRBV12-3 or TRBV12-4 and TRBJ2-7, with 7 bases matching TRBD1. The trim removed 6 bases at V and 2 bases at J, leaving 7 bases unmatched. The CDR3 runs 14 residues. The CDR3 nucleotides are TGTGCCAGCAGCAACAGGGGTATGACCTACGAGCAGTACTTC. Translation gives CASSNRGMTYEQYF.

This clonotype was observed a few times. One junction end disagrees with the germline gene, perhaps due to a read error. The chain carries TRBV20-1 and TRBJ2-3; possible D gene TRBD2, 7 bases. CDR1 and CDR2 (germline): DFQATT, SNEGSKA (reference sequence). This CDR3 has 16 residues. The CDR3 region has the DNA TGCAGTGCTAGGGAAACAGGGCGGGGGCCCACAGATACGCAGTATTTC. This gives the protein CSARETGRGPTDTQYF.

The J gene is TRBJ2-2, the V gene TRBV10-3; 7 bases line up with TRBD2. Germline-derived CDR1 and CDR2 are ENHRY and SYGVKD. This CDR3 has 15 residues. Germline trimming cut 6 bases from V and 5 bases from J; bases unmatched to any gene: 9. The CDR3 region has the DNA TGTGCCATCAGGGGGTTCGCGGGAGAAACCGGGGAGCTGTTTTTT. It yields the protein CAIRGFAGETGELFF.

J is TRBJ2-4 and V is TRBV29-1; 8 positions match TRBD1. Germline V gives CDR1 SQVTM, CDR2 ANQGSEA. The CDR3 sequence is 14 residues long. The ends lost 0 bases at V and 9 bases at J; junction bases unmatched: 7. CDR3 in amino acids: CSVEDPTGGIIQYF. The CDR3 DNA follows: TGCAGCGTTGAAGACCCCACAGGGGGTATCATTCAGTACTTC.

The J gene is TRBJ2-7, the V gene TRBV20-1; weak D call: TRBD2 (5 bases). Germline CDR1 and CDR2: DFQATT and SNEGSKA (reference sequence). The CDR3 covers 12 residues. V lost 3 bases and J lost 5, with 11 bases in between. The CDR3 DNA follows: TGCAGTGCTAGGGGAGATGGACACGAGCAGTACTTC. This encodes CSARGDGHEQYF.

This clonotype was seen repeatedly, ten times or more. The rearrangement links TRBV20-1 to TRBJ1-5; 8 bases line up with TRBD1. Germline CDR1 is DFQATT and CDR2 is SNEGSKA (reference sequence). The CDR3 contains 14 residues. The V segment lost 2 bases and the J segment 1 base; nucleotides outside the gene matches: 1. The CDR3 protein is CSARQGASNQPQHF. CDR3 DNA: TGCAGTGCTAGACAGGGGGCGAGCAATCAGCCCCAGCATTTT.

This clonotype was seen ten or more times. V gene TRBV3-1 combines with J gene TRBJ1-2; TRBD1 might be the D (6 bases). The germline V gene has CDR1 LGHDT and CDR2 YNNKEL (reference sequence). Trimming left V 1 base short and J 6 bases short, with 12 bases between. The CDR3 sequence is 14 residues long. The DNA for the CDR3 is TGTGCCAGCAGCCAAGGACAGGATAGTCATGGCTACACCTTC. It translates to CASSQGQDSHGYTF.

The table lists this clonotype with many counts. The chain links TRBV20-1 to TRBJ2-5, with TRBD1 identical over 7 bases. The CDR3 sequence is 13 residues long. The junction had 4 bases not matched to a gene; V was cut back by 5 bases and J by 1 base. Per the germline V gene, CDR1 is DFQATT and CDR2 is SNEGSKA (reference sequence). CDR3 region: CSARDSLQETQYF. The CDR3 nucleotides read TGCAGTGCTCGGGACAGTCTCCAAGAGACCCAGTACTTC.

This clonotype showed up just once. The chain carries TRBV5-1 and TRBJ2-2, with D perhaps TRBD1 (5 bases). There are 13 residues in the CDR3. Between the trimmed V and J ends, which lost 1 base and 7 bases, there was a span of 8 bases. The V gene's germline CDR1 is SGHRS and CDR2 YFSETQ. The DNA of the CDR3 is TGCGCCAGCAGCTTGTATAGGGGCGGGGAGCTGTTTTTT. Translating it yields CASSLYRGGELFF. Using reference TRBV5-1 and TRBJ2-2 for the parts outside the CDR3, the full variable domain is KAGVTQTPRYLIKTRGQQVTLSCSPISGHRSVSWYQQTPGQGLQFLFEYFSETQRNKGNFPGRFSGRQFSNSRSEMNVSTLELGDSALYLCASSLYRGGELFFGEGSRLTVL.

The chain is built from TRBV15 and TRBJ2-1; 8 bases fit TRBD2. The CDR3 totals 16 residues. Germline V gene lookup returns CDR1 LNHNV and CDR2 YYDKDF (reference sequence). Trimming cost V 3 bases and J 12 bases; bases outside gene matches: 16. The CDR3 loop is CATSSGSSGVTMRQFF. The CDR3 DNA reads TGTGCCACCAGCAGTGGTAGTAGCGGGGTAACAATGAGGCAGTTCTTC.

V usage is TRBV6-1 and J usage is TRBJ2-1; 11 nucleotides line up with TRBD2. Germline trimming cut 6 bases from V and 7 bases from J; bases unmatched to any gene: 14. Looked up from germline, CDR1 is MNHNS and CDR2 is SASEGT. This CDR3 is 17 amino acids long. The CDR3 bases are TGTGCCAGCAGCCACATCCCACTAGCGGGGGTTCGGAATGAGCAGTTCTTC. Its protein is CASSHIPLAGVRNEQFF.

This sequence joins TRBV29-1 and TRBJ2-1; D is ambiguous. V lost 4 bases, J lost 9 bases, and 7 bases lay in between. The CDR3 consists of 10 residues. CDR1 and CDR2 from the germline V gene are SQVTM and ANQGSEA. In DNA form, the CDR3 reads TGCAGCGTTGGTGTTCTTGAGCAGTTCTTC. Its translation is CSVGVLEQFF.